Below, 21 T cell receptor beta chains from the same sample are listed, as sequenced in a study of graft-versus-host responses after intestinal transplantation. What these receptors recognize is not known. Sequenced by immunoSEQ multiplex PCR; TCRdb stores in-frame clones only, minus some. The sample contains tens of thousands of clones, about 93% of which appear only once. The material was unstimulated CD8+ T cells sorted from spleen or lymph node cells, obtained before intestinal transplant. The receptors derive from a human donor who received an intestinal transplant.

The chain uses TRBV11-2 and TRBJ2-7; perhaps TRBD2 as D (5 bases). Per the germline V gene, CDR1 is SGHAT and CDR2 is FQNNGV. The CDR3 length is 14 residues. Between the trimmed V and J ends, which lost 1 base and 3 bases, there was a span of 10 bases. This CDR3 is CASSLGSGNYEQYF. For the CDR3, the DNA is TGTGCCAGCAGCTTAGGTTCGGGAAACTACGAGCAGTACTTC.

The chain has TRBV19 and TRBJ1-6; perhaps TRBD1 as D (6 bases). The CDR3 contains 15 residues. With 3 bases removed from V and 5 bases from J, the gap between germline ends came to 11 bases. Germline assignment: CDR1 LNHDA and CDR2 SQIVND (reference sequence). As DNA, the CDR3 is TGTGCCAGTAGTATGAACAGGGTGAATAATTCACCCCTCCACTTT. It translates to CASSMNRVNNSPLHF.

This clone appeared a single time. V usage is TRBV15 and J usage is TRBJ2-7; possible D gene TRBD2, 5 bases. This CDR3 has 13 residues. Germline V gene data show CDR1 as LNHNV and CDR2 as YYDKDF (reference sequence). Deletions cut 4 bases from V and 3 bases from J, with 10 bases between. CDR3 DNA sequence: TGTGCCACCAGCACCGAAGAGGGCTACGAGCAGTACTTC. Amino acid sequence: CATSTEEGYEQYF.

The chain recombines TRBV2 with TRBJ2-2; weak D call: TRBD1 (6 bases). V was clipped by 3 bases and J by 3 bases, with 14 bases between them. This CDR3 is 16 amino acids long. The germline gives CDR1 SNHLY, CDR2 FYNNEI. This chain's CDR3 is CASSDILQGDTGELFF. DNA for the CDR3: TGTGCCAGCAGTGATATCTTACAGGGTGACACCGGGGAGCTGTTTTTT.

J is TRBJ1-1 and V is TRBV27; 10 nucleotides line up with TRBD1. V lost 6 bases, J lost 0 bases, and 4 bases stayed unmatched. The CDR3 sequence is 15 residues long. Germline V lookup: CDR1 MNHEY, CDR2 SMNVEV (reference sequence). CDR3 nucleotide sequence: TGTGCCAGCAGCTACGACAGGGGGCTGAACACTGAAGCTTTCTTT. Translating it yields CASSYDRGLNTEAFF.

The V gene is TRBV14, the J gene TRBJ1-1, with a possible D match to TRBD1 (5 bases). Trimming cost V 0 bases and J 10 bases, with 21 bases left between them. Germline-derived CDR1 and CDR2 are SGHDN and FVKESK. This CDR3 spans 16 amino acids. As DNA, the CDR3 is TGTGCCAGCAGCCAAGATCTAGGCGGGGCCAGCGGGGGAGCTTTCTTT. Protein product: CASSQDLGGASGGAFF.

The chain joins TRBV29-1 to TRBJ2-1; 10 nucleotides line up with TRBD2. Germline V gene data show CDR1 as SQVTM and CDR2 as ANQGSEA. With 5 bases clipped from V and 7 bases from J, the junction kept 8 bases outside the gene matches. The CDR3 is 14 residues long. The CDR3 is CSVSTSGGANEQFF. The CDR3 DNA is TGCAGCGTTTCTACCAGCGGGGGGGCAAATGAGCAGTTCTTC.

The CDR3 sequence: CASSVASGLEQYF. CDR3 coding DNA: TGTGCCAGCAGCGTAGCAAGCGGACTCGAGCAGTACTTC. The genes are TRBV9 and TRBJ2-7; D possibly corresponds to TRBD2 (5 bases). Trimming stripped 0 bases from V and 6 bases from J, with 10 bases between. Germline lookup yields CDR1 SGDLS and CDR2 YYNGEE. This CDR3 is 13 amino acids long.

The rearrangement uses TRBV15 and TRBJ2-5; a possible D gene is TRBD1 (6 bases). The CDR3 sequence is 15 residues long. CDR1 LNHNV and CDR2 YYDKDF come from the germline V gene (reference sequence). V lost 0 bases and J 4 bases, leaving 12 bases between the germline ends. CDR3 sequence reads: CATSRELQGRETQYF. CDR3 coding DNA: TGTGCCACCAGCAGAGAACTACAGGGTCGAGAGACCCAGTACTTC.

This chain connects TRBV7-6 to TRBJ2-3, with 11 positions matching TRBD2. The CDR3 has 16 amino acids. V shed 5 bases and J 1 base; nucleotides not matched to a gene: 5. The V gene's germline CDR1 is SGHVS and CDR2 FNYEAQ. The CDR3 nucleotides are TGTGCCAGCAGCCTGGGGGGACTAGCGGGCACAGATACGCAGTATTTT. Translating it yields CASSLGGLAGTDTQYF.

This clone was detected only once. CDR3: CASSQKAGTAEAFF. Here the CDR3 DNA reads TGTGCCAGCAGCCAGAAAGCCGGGACAGCCGAAGCTTTCTTT. The rearrangement joins TRBV5-8 to TRBJ1-1, with 7 bases lining up with TRBD1. J was trimmed by 8 bases and V by 4 bases; bases with no gene match: 11. Germline V gene data show CDR1 as SGHTS and CDR2 as YDEGEE. The CDR3 runs 14 residues.

This clone was recorded only once. The chain carries TRBV19 and TRBJ2-1, with TRBD1 matching 9 bases. The CDR3 is 14 amino acids. Germline CDR1 reads LNHDA; CDR2 reads SQIVND (reference sequence). J gave up 7 bases and V 7 bases, and 8 bases lay outside the gene matches. CDR3 region: CASTLRTGANEQFF. CDR3 nucleotide sequence: TGTGCCAGTACCCTCCGGACAGGGGCAAATGAGCAGTTCTTC.

The gene calls are TRBV11-2 and TRBJ2-7; a weak D match, TRBD2 (5 bases). CDR1 and CDR2 (germline): SGHAT, FQNNGV. The CDR3 contains 14 residues. The V end was cut by 3 bases, the J end by 5 bases, with 14 bases between. The CDR3 here is CASSLFTVGDEQYF. The DNA of the CDR3 is TGTGCCAGCAGCTTGTTTACGGTCGGGGACGAGCAGTACTTC.

V usage is TRBV18 and J usage is TRBJ2-7; D may be TRBD2 (5 bases). V lost 3 bases, J lost 5 bases, and 11 bases lay in between. The germline V gene has CDR1 KGHSH and CDR2 LQKENI. CDR3 length equals 13 residues. CDR3 sequence: CASSPPSEDEQYF. The CDR3 coding sequence is TGTGCCAGCTCACCCCCCTCGGAGGACGAGCAGTACTTC.

The V and J genes are TRBV7-6 and TRBJ1-4, with D tentatively TRBD1 (6 bases). The CDR3 runs 16 residues. Trimming removed 4 bases from V and 6 bases from J, with 18 bases in between. Germline V gene sequence: CDR1 SGHVS, CDR2 FNYEAQ. CDR3 region: CASSWETGSVDEKLFF. The CDR3 nucleotides are TGTGCCAGCAGCTGGGAGACAGGCTCTGTTGATGAAAAACTGTTTTTT.

The gene calls are TRBV19 and TRBJ1-2; D is undetermined. The V gene's germline CDR1 is LNHDA and CDR2 SQIVND (reference sequence). V was clipped by 3 bases and J by 6 bases, with 14 bases between them. The CDR3 contains 14 residues. DNA of the CDR3: TGTGCCAGTAGTATCCCCCAGGCCTTGGATGGCTACACCTTC. Protein product: CASSIPQALDGYTF.

The chain employs TRBV25-1 and TRBJ2-3; D is unresolved. The CDR3 length is 12 residues. Germline CDR1 MGHDK, CDR2 SYGVNS. V shed 3 bases and J shed 3 bases, with 4 bases lying between them. The CDR3 loop reads CASSDRTDTQYF. The CDR3 nucleotides read TGTGCCAGCAGTGACAGGACAGATACGCAGTATTTT.

J is TRBJ1-1 and V is TRBV7-9; D call uncertain. Germline CDR1 is SEHNR and CDR2 is FQNEAQ (reference sequence). The CDR3 consists of 12 residues. The V end was cut by 6 bases, the J end by 6 bases, with 11 bases between. The CDR3 sequence: CASRAAEAEAFF. The DNA for the CDR3 is TGTGCCAGCAGGGCGGCGGAGGCTGAAGCTTTCTTT.

CDR3 sequence: CASSEALLGRYEQYF. CDR3 nucleotides: TGTGCCAGCAGTGAAGCGCTTTTGGGCAGATACGAGCAGTACTTC. The V call is TRBV2, the J call TRBJ2-7; D call uncertain. Per the germline V gene, CDR1 is SNHLY and CDR2 is FYNNEI. The CDR3 sequence is 15 residues long. Deletions cut 0 bases from V and 4 bases from J, with 13 bases between. Full variable domain (rest looked up from reference TRBV2 and TRBJ2-7): EPEVTQTPSHQVTQMGQEVILRCVPISNHLYFYWYRQILGQKVEFLVSFYNNEISEKSEIFDDQFSVERPDGSNFTLKIRSTKLEDSAMYFCASSEALLGRYEQYFGPGTRLTVT.

The chain combines TRBV23-1 with TRBJ2-1; perhaps TRBD1 as D (6 bases). TRBV23-1 is an ORF, and what it does is uncertain. CDR3 length: 13 residues. Trimming removed 7 bases from V and 6 bases from J, with 13 bases in between. The CDR3 coding sequence is TGCGCCAGCAACAGGGCCGCCGGCAATGAGCAGTTCTTC. Translating gives CASNRAAGNEQFF.

The gene calls are TRBV7-2 and TRBJ1-1, with 7 bases identical to TRBD1. The V gene end was trimmed by 6 bases and the J gene end by 1 base; junction bases not matched to a gene: 8. CDR1 SGHTA and CDR2 FQGNSA come from the germline V gene. CDR3 length: 15 residues. DNA of the CDR3: TGTGCCAGCAGGTTCCCACAGGGGCGGAACACTGAAGCTTTCTTT. Translated, it gives CASRFPQGRNTEAFF.